Listed below are T cell receptor beta chains from one sample, sequenced in a study of blood T cell repertoires in COVID-19. The assay was immunoSEQ multiplex PCR, and TCRdb's table has in-frame clones only and misses some. In the table there are around 140,000 clones, around 87% of which are singletons. Sequencing input: PBMCs or T cells enriched from blood (not recorded which). These receptors came from a woman between 35 and 50 years old who had been exposed to COVID-19. The CDR3 runs from the conserved cysteine through the conserved F or W. Fields, in order: V gene, J gene, clone size, D gene, CDR3 protein, CDR3 DNA. A D gene is named only where the DNA matches it firmly. Where a row states a size, it is once, few, many or the class of an expanded clone; other rows omit it.

v_gene: TRBV28
j_gene: TRBJ1-5
abundance: -
d_gene: TRBD1
CDR3aa: CASSSGRRGPAGQPQHF
CDR3nt: TGTGCCAGCAGTTCCGGGCGAAGGGGGCCCGCGGGGCAGCCCCAGCATTTT

v_gene: TRBV25-1
j_gene: TRBJ2-7
abundance: -
d_gene: TRBD1
CDR3aa: CASSDRTGPAKQYF
CDR3nt: TGTGCCAGCAGTGACCGGACAGGCCCCGCCAAGCAGTACTTC

v_gene: TRBV7-3
j_gene: TRBJ2-2
abundance: few
d_gene: -
CDR3aa: CASSPAGVETGELFF
CDR3nt: TGTGCCAGCAGCCCAGCAGGGGTAGAGACCGGGGAGCTGTTTTTT

v_gene: TRBV6-1
j_gene: TRBJ2-5
abundance: -
d_gene: TRBD1
CDR3aa: CASSEGQGAGETQYF
CDR3nt: TGTGCCAGCAGTGAGGGCCAGGGGGCAGGCGAGACCCAGTACTTC

v_gene: TRBV5-7
j_gene: TRBJ1-5
abundance: -
d_gene: -
CDR3aa: CASSVRVIGNQPQHF
CDR3nt: TGTGCCAGCAGCGTCAGGGTAATCGGCAATCAGCCCCAGCATTTT

v_gene: TRBV5-1
j_gene: TRBJ1-6
abundance: -
d_gene: -
CDR3aa: CASSLSSAGVEGRNSPLHF
CDR3nt: TGCGCCAGCAGCTTGTCCTCCGCGGGCGTCGAGGGTAGGAATTCACCCCTCCACTTT

v_gene: TRBV24-1
j_gene: TRBJ2-3
abundance: -
d_gene: TRBD1
CDR3aa: CATSSTGATDTQYF
CDR3nt: TGTGCCACCAGTTCAACAGGGGCAACAGATACGCAGTATTTT

v_gene: TRBV29-1
j_gene: TRBJ1-1
abundance: -
d_gene: -
CDR3aa: CSVERGGLTEAFF
CDR3nt: TGCAGCGTTGAAAGGGGGGGTTTGACTGAAGCTTTCTTT

v_gene: TRBV7-2
j_gene: TRBJ2-3
abundance: -
d_gene: TRBD1
CDR3aa: CASSPNRGSSDTQYF
CDR3nt: TGTGCCAGCAGCCCGAACAGGGGAAGCTCAGATACGCAGTATTTT

v_gene: TRBV9
j_gene: TRBJ2-5
abundance: -
d_gene: TRBD1
CDR3aa: CASSTGQGGSETQYF
CDR3nt: TGTGCCAGCAGCACCGGACAGGGAGGATCGGAGACCCAGTACTTC

v_gene: TRBV6-5
j_gene: TRBJ1-4
abundance: -
d_gene: -
CDR3aa: CASSYGFLQAHEKLFF
CDR3nt: TGTGCCAGCAGTTATGGGTTCCTACAGGCCCATGAAAAACTGTTTTTT

v_gene: TRBV29-1
j_gene: TRBJ1-4
abundance: -
d_gene: -
CDR3aa: CSATGTGYEKLFF
CDR3nt: TGCAGCGCTACAGGGACGGGATATGAAAAACTGTTTTTT

v_gene: TRBV5-6
j_gene: TRBJ1-2
abundance: -
d_gene: TRBD1
CDR3aa: CASSLPIITGEDDYGYTF
CDR3nt: TGTGCCAGCAGCTTACCTATTATTACAGGGGAAGATGACTATGGCTACACCTTC

v_gene: TRBV2
j_gene: TRBJ2-5
abundance: -
d_gene: -
CDR3aa: CASSEAGLETQYF
CDR3nt: TGTGCCAGCAGTGAGGCGGGCCTAGAGACCCAGTACTTC

v_gene: TRBV5-1
j_gene: TRBJ1-3
abundance: -
d_gene: -
CDR3aa: CASSLEGVMFPGNTIYF
CDR3nt: TGCGCCAGCAGCTTGGAGGGGGTAATGTTCCCTGGAAACACCATATATTTT

v_gene: TRBV9
j_gene: TRBJ1-2
abundance: -
d_gene: -
CDR3aa: CASSPVRGGYGYTF
CDR3nt: TGTGCCAGCAGTCCGGTCAGGGGTGGCTATGGCTACACCTTC

v_gene: TRBV7-9
j_gene: TRBJ2-1
abundance: -
d_gene: -
CDR3aa: CASSFAGSYNEQFF
CDR3nt: TGTGCCAGCAGCTTTGCGGGCTCCTACAATGAGCAGTTCTTC